This TCR beta chain was found in a study of T cells in Graves' hyperthyroidism and ophthalmopathy. On the study more broadly: The initial diagnosis was the point when peripheral blood was collected, ahead of any treatment. Findings of the study overall: Stable hyperthyroidism and ophthalmopathy were separated using 13 V-J signatures.

The cohort's ophthalmopathy patients, a group with duration under 3 months, had a Clinical Activity Score of at least 3 and a NOSPECS grade of at least 4. The authors obtained PBMCs from 7.5 to 10 ml of fresh peripheral blood. As regards this clonotype: The antigen remains unidentified.

There were TCR beta CDR3 regions amplified from RNA transcripts. TCR CDR3 regions were first amplified by RT-PCR with HTBI primers. TCRdb re-called the multiplex PCR reads with MiXCR, one entry per CDR3 protein. The data hold about 300,000 distinct CDR3 sequences, with less than 20% observed a single time. Germline V lookup: CDR1 LNHNV, CDR2 YYDKDF (reference sequence). The trim removed 5 bases at V and 3 bases at J, leaving 9 bases unmatched. The CDR3 has 15 amino acids. The origin of this receptor is a man aged 45-65 years with Graves' ophthalmopathy. Sequences were obtained from blood. This chain joins TRBV15 and TRBJ2-7; TRBD1 matches at 8 bases. CDR3 nucleotide sequence: TGTGCCACCAGCTACGACAGGGGAAGATTCTACGAGCAGTACTTC. Translated: CATSYDRGRFYEQYF.